Following are 8 T cell receptor beta chains from one sample sequenced in a study of blood T cell repertoires in COVID-19. Sequenced by immunoSEQ multiplex PCR; TCRdb stores in-frame clones only, minus some. The table has more than 200,000 clones, approximately 80% seen once. Sequencing was performed on PBMCs or T cells enriched from blood (not recorded which). These receptors were obtained from a man between 60 and 70 years old who had recovered from COVID-19.

The chain recombines TRBV19 with TRBJ1-2; possibly TRBD1 for D (5 bases). Germline CDR1 reads LNHDA; CDR2 reads SQIVND (reference sequence). V was clipped by 3 bases and J by 0 bases, with 14 bases between them. The CDR3 is made up of 16 amino acids. The CDR3 loop is CASSIPDSQANYGYTF. Here the CDR3 DNA reads TGTGCCAGTAGTATCCCTGACAGCCAAGCTAACTATGGCTACACCTTC.

The chain combines TRBV5-1 with TRBJ1-4; no reliable D call. Between the trimmed V and J ends, which lost 1 base and 4 bases, there was a span of 5 bases. The CDR3 runs to 13 residues. Germline lookup yields CDR1 SGHRS and CDR2 YFSETQ. CDR3: CASSLRSNEKLFF. CDR3 coding DNA: TGCGCCAGCAGCTTGCGCAGTAATGAAAAACTGTTTTTT.

This chain connects TRBV6-6 to TRBJ1-2; D ambiguous. CDR1 and CDR2 (germline): MNHNY, SVGAGI (reference sequence). The CDR3 has 10 residues. Trimming cost V 6 bases and J 14 bases, with 13 bases left between them. The CDR3 reads CASSLEFLTF. Here the CDR3 DNA reads TGTGCCAGCAGCTTAGAGTTCTTGACCTTC.

For this clone: This specimen includes other DNA sequences encoding the same CDR3. The chain uses TRBV5-1 and TRBJ2-5; 8 bases match TRBD1. The germline CDR1 and CDR2 sequences are SGHRS and YFSETQ. The V gene end was trimmed by 4 bases and the J gene end by 2 bases; junction bases not matched to a gene: 7. The CDR3 has 15 amino acids. The CDR3 DNA reads TGCGCCAGCAGCCTCCGTACAGGGGGACAAGAGACCCAGTACTTC. Translated: CASSLRTGGQETQYF.

A single count supports this clone. The chain uses TRBV10-2 and TRBJ1-1; D unresolved. The CDR3 totals 13 residues. The V gene's germline CDR1 is WSHSY and CDR2 SAAADI. V shed 6 bases and J shed 1 base, with 9 bases lying between them. CDR3 region: CASRRESNTEAFF. DNA of the CDR3: TGCGCCAGCAGACGGGAGTCGAACACTGAAGCTTTCTTT.

The chain joins TRBV2 to TRBJ1-4, with D possibly being TRBD1 (5 bases). The CDR3 extends over 15 amino acids. V gave up 7 bases and J gave up 0 bases, with 12 bases separating them. Germline values: CDR1 SNHLY, CDR2 FYNNEI. The CDR3 DNA reads TGTGCCAGCATCCTGGGGGGTGCAACTAATGAAAAACTGTTTTTT. This encodes CASILGGATNEKLFF.

The V call is TRBV11-2, the J call TRBJ2-5; D ambiguous. V lost 5 bases and J 5 bases, leaving 15 bases between the germline ends. CDR1 is SGHAT and CDR2 is FQNNGV in the germline V gene. There are 14 residues in the CDR3. The DNA of the CDR3 is TGTGCCAGCAGCCCGTCTGGGCGCCCGGAGACCCAGTACTTC. Translation: CASSPSGRPETQYF. Based on the CDR3 plus reference TRBV11-2 and TRBJ2-5, the full variable domain is EAGVAQSPRYKIIEKRQSVAFWCNPISGHATLYWYQQILGQGPKLLIQFQNNGVVDDSQLPKDRFSAERLKGVDSTLKIQPAKLEDSAVYLCASSPSGRPETQYFGPGTRLLVL.

The V and J genes are TRBV18 and TRBJ2-2, with 8 bases lining up with TRBD1. The germline CDR1 and CDR2 sequences are KGHSH and LQKENI. The junction had 10 bases not matched to a gene; V was cut back by 6 bases and J by 4 bases. The CDR3 is 16 amino acids. The CDR3 coding sequence is TGTGCCAGCTCGCCGCAGGGGGCGCGTGTCACCGGGGAGCTGTTTTTT. This sequence encodes CASSPQGARVTGELFF.